This is a list of T cell receptor beta chains from one sample in a study of cytomegalovirus exposure and HLA in healthy donors. TCRdb's table, derived via immunoSEQ multiplex PCR, lists solely in-frame clones and lacks some. The sample has about 88,000 clones; around 89% are singletons. Sequenced: PBMCs. The receptors were gathered from a man between 18 and 35 years old in good health and CMV-seronegative. CDR3s include the opening cysteine and the closing phenylalanine or tryptophan. The D gene is left open where the match is weak. Some rows mark clone size as missing; the rest say once, few, many or name a class of expanded clone.

CDR3 | DNA | length | V | D | size | J
CATTTGGTYEQYF | TGTGCCACCACCACCGGCGGCACCTACGAGCAGTACTTC | 13 | TRBV28 | NA | NA | TRBJ2-7
CASSEVAVSYEQYF | TGTGCCAGCAGTGAAGTAGCGGTCTCCTACGAGCAGTACTTC | 14 | TRBV2 | NA | NA | TRBJ2-7
CACQRITGGGRPLHF | TGTGCCTGCCAGCGAATAACAGGGGGCGGTCGTCCCCTCCACTTT | 15 | TRBV30 | TRBD1 | NA | TRBJ1-6
CASSLVRGSTAGPTHEQYF | TGCGCCAGCAGCTTGGTAAGGGGTTCCACCGCGGGGCCGACCCACGAGCAGTACTTC | 19 | TRBV5-1 | NA | NA | TRBJ2-7
CASSYAGQGADTQYF | TGTGCCAGCAGCTATGCGGGACAGGGGGCAGATACGCAGTATTTT | 15 | TRBV5-5 | TRBD1 | NA | TRBJ2-3
CASSIAGPGLGTGELFF | TGTGCCAGTAGTATAGCCGGGCCGGGACTAGGTACCGGGGAGCTGTTTTTT | 17 | TRBV19 | TRBD2 | NA | TRBJ2-2
CASSATSGFGETQYF | TGTGCCAGCAGTGCTACTAGCGGGTTTGGGGAGACCCAGTACTTC | 15 | TRBV6-1 | TRBD2 | once | TRBJ2-5
CASSQDSGGGRLNTQYF | TGCGCCAGCAGCCAAGATTCTGGTGGCGGGAGGCTGAATACGCAGTATTTT | 17 | TRBV4-1 | TRBD2 | NA | TRBJ2-3
CASSPYSNNEQFF | TGTGCCAGCTCACCATACTCTAACAATGAGCAGTTCTTC | 13 | TRBV18 | NA | NA | TRBJ2-1
CATSRDWAGQGYEQYF | TGTGCCACCAGCAGAGATTGGGCGGGACAGGGTTACGAGCAGTACTTC | 16 | TRBV15 | TRBD1 | NA | TRBJ2-7
CASSESGQAAGTQYF | TGTGCCAGCAGTGAATCGGGACAGGCCGCAGGGACCCAGTACTTC | 15 | TRBV25-1 | TRBD1 | NA | TRBJ2-5
CASLTGETSGANVLTF | TGTGCCAGCCTGACAGGGGAAACCTCTGGGGCCAACGTCCTGACTTTC | 16 | TRBV27 | TRBD1 | NA | TRBJ2-6
CASSETEAFF | TGTGCCAGCTCCGAGACTGAAGCTTTCTTT | 10 | TRBV6-1 | NA | NA | TRBJ1-1
CASRGLATQTQYF | TGTGCCAGCCGGGGACTAGCGACCCAGACGCAGTATTTT | 13 | TRBV28 | TRBD2 | NA | TRBJ2-3
CSVSIDTQYF | TGCAGTGTGTCTATCGATACGCAGTATTTT | 10 | TRBV20-1 | NA | NA | TRBJ2-3
CASSITAGQGRTDTQYF | TGTGCCAGCAGCATAACAGCGGGACAGGGGAGAACAGATACGCAGTATTTT | 17 | TRBV7-6 | TRBD1 | NA | TRBJ2-3
CASSSQPGHLQETQYF | TGTGCCAGCTCATCCCAACCGGGACACTTGCAAGAGACCCAGTACTTC | 16 | TRBV18 | NA | NA | TRBJ2-5
CAISATLMNTGELFF | TGTGCCATTTCAGCGACTCTAATGAACACCGGGGAGCTGTTTTTT | 15 | TRBV10-3 | NA | NA | TRBJ2-2
CASSPGQSYGYTF | TGTGCCAGCTCCCCCGGACAGTCTTATGGCTACACCTTC | 13 | TRBV18 | NA | NA | TRBJ1-2
CASSPDRGINGLHF | TGTGCCAGCTCACCCGACAGGGGAATTAACGGGCTCCACTTT | 14 | TRBV18 | TRBD1 | NA | TRBJ1-6
CASSRYGPGDEQYF | TGTGCCAGCAGTAGGTACGGCCCGGGGGACGAGCAGTACTTC | 14 | TRBV6-1 | NA | NA | TRBJ2-7
CASSALGTGVSGYTF | TGTGCCAGCAGTGCGTTAGGGACAGGGGTATCTGGCTACACCTTC | 15 | TRBV25-1 | TRBD1 | NA | TRBJ1-2
CASSLQGINQPQHF | TGTGCCAGCAGCTTGCAGGGGATCAATCAGCCCCAGCATTTT | 14 | TRBV5-4 | NA | NA | TRBJ1-5
CASRSPGTGYYEQYF | TGTGCCAGCCGTTCGCCGGGGACAGGGTACTACGAGCAGTACTTC | 15 | TRBV7-8 | TRBD1 | NA | TRBJ2-7
CASSLDPGATNEKLFF | TGTGCCAGCAGCTTGGACCCAGGGGCAACTAATGAAAAACTGTTTTTT | 16 | TRBV5-6 | NA | NA | TRBJ1-4
CASSPGSRGTASTDTQYF | TGTGCCAGCAGCCCCGGAAGTAGAGGGACAGCTAGCACAGATACGCAGTATTTT | 18 | TRBV5-4 | TRBD1 | NA | TRBJ2-3